The rows below give T cell receptor beta chains drawn from one sample of a study of T cells in Graves' hyperthyroidism and ophthalmopathy. TCRdb itself ran the multiplex PCR reads through MiXCR, one entry per CDR3 protein. The sample has more than 500,000 distinct CDR3 sequences, around 42% seen once. Sequencing was carried out using peripheral blood or thyroid tissue (not recorded which). The receptors here all came from an adult woman with Graves' disease, either hyperthyroidism or ophthalmopathy (not recorded which). Both conserved end residues are part of each CDR3. The D gene is left open where the match is weak. Expanded clones get a size class; other rows say once, few or many, or leave the size out.

clone_size	cdr3_length	d_call	v_call	j_call	cdr3_aa	cdr3_nt
once	15	-	TRBV2	TRBJ2-7	CASTPLGSRPYEQYF	TGTGCCAGCACCCCCTTAGGTAGCCGTCCCTACGAGCAGTACTTC
-	17	-	TRBV9	TRBJ2-7	CASSPMLSSGTPYEQYF	TGTGCCAGCTCACCGATGCTGTCCAGCGGAACCCCCTACGAGCAGTACTTC
-	15	-	TRBV10-3	TRBJ1-4	CAISDERAANEKLFF	TGTGCCATCAGTGACGAGAGGGCAGCTAATGAAAAACTGTTTTTT
many	15	-	TRBV5-1	TRBJ1-3	CASSLDIPSGNTIYF	TGCGCCAGCAGCTTGGATATACCCTCTGGAAACACCATATATTTT
few	13	-	TRBV24-1	TRBJ1-5	CATSVGMGQPQHF	TGTGCCACCAGTGTGGGAATGGGGCAGCCCCAGCATTTT
-	14	-	TRBV29-1	TRBJ2-7	CSVGTGGDSYEQYF	TGCAGCGTTGGTACAGGAGGGGACTCCTACGAGCAGTACTTC
few	13	-	TRBV2	TRBJ1-1	CASSATLNTEAFF	TGTGCCAGCAGTGCGACATTAAACACTGAAGCTTTCTTT
many	15	TRBD2	TRBV20-1	TRBJ2-5	CSARAVTSGEETQYF	TGCAGTGCTAGAGCTGTGACTAGCGGGGAAGAGACCCAGTACTTC
many	14	-	TRBV7-9	TRBJ2-7	CASSPMAGSYEQYF	TGTGCCAGCAGCCCCATGGCGGGCTCCTACGAGCAGTACTTC
-	12	TRBD2	TRBV20-1	TRBJ2-7	CSASQREYEQYF	TGCAGTGCTAGCCAGCGGGAGTACGAGCAGTACTTC
few	18	-	TRBV28	TRBJ1-6	CASSLDWRLSSYNSPLHF	TGTGCCAGCAGTTTAGATTGGCGCCTTAGCTCCTATAATTCACCCCTCCACTTT
-	15	-	TRBV15	TRBJ1-5	CATSRGGDGNQPQHF	TGTGCCACCAGCAGAGGGGGCGATGGCAATCAGCCCCAGCATTTT
many	11	-	TRBV11-2	TRBJ2-2	CASSLLGELFF	TGCGCCAGCAGCTTACTTGGGGAGCTGTTTTTT
once	13	-	TRBV19	TRBJ1-2	CASSRGTYHGYTF	TGTGCCAGTAGTAGGGGGACGTACCATGGCTACACCTTC
few	16	-	TRBV3-1	TRBJ2-7	CATARRGGTRSYEQYF	TGTGCCACCGCACGGAGGGGGGGCACTAGGAGCTACGAGCAGTACTTC
few	17	-	TRBV25-1	TRBJ2-2	CASSRKAPWGSTGELFF	TGTGCCAGCAGTCGAAAGGCCCCCTGGGGTTCGACCGGGGAGCTGTTTTTT
few	13	TRBD1	TRBV5-1	TRBJ1-2	CASSWGQGDGYTF	TGCGCCAGCAGCTGGGGACAGGGTGATGGCTACACCTTC
many	12	-	TRBV29-1	TRBJ2-5	CSVVSSGWAQYF	TGCAGCGTTGTGTCGTCCGGGTGGGCCCAGTACTTC
many	11	-	TRBV24-1	TRBJ1-1	CATSDGVEAFF	TGTGCCACCAGTGATGGTGTTGAAGCTTTCTTT
few	16	TRBD1	TRBV28	TRBJ1-5	CASSSDRDEGNQPQHF	TGTGCCAGCAGTTCCGACAGGGACGAGGGCAATCAGCCCCAGCATTTT
once	16	-	TRBV9	TRBJ1-5	CASSPHGGRIDQPQHF	TGTGCCAGCAGCCCACATGGTGGTAGGATCGATCAGCCCCAGCATTTT
-	13	-	TRBV9	TRBJ1-4	CASSGGTPVKLFF	TGTGCCAGCAGCGGGGGGACCCCAGTAAAACTGTTTTTT
-	12	-	TRBV25-1	TRBJ2-7	CASKEQTYEQYF	TGTGCCAGCAAAGAGCAGACCTACGAGCAGTACTTC
-	15	-	TRBV14	TRBJ2-2	CASSNYPEQTGELFF	TGTGCCAGCAGCAACTACCCCGAACAGACCGGGGAGCTGTTTTTT
once	15	TRBD1	TRBV15	TRBJ1-1	CATSRPPAGGTEAFF	TGTGCCACCAGCAGGCCCCCGGCAGGGGGGACTGAAGCTTTCTTT
many	15	-	TRBV6-1	TRBJ1-5	CASSEGPSLRQPQHF	TGTGCCAGCAGTGAAGGTCCTAGCCTCAGGCAGCCCCAGCATTTT
-	14	-	TRBV29-1	TRBJ1-1	CSVGVNSGATEAFF	TGCAGCGTTGGGGTAAATTCAGGGGCCACTGAAGCTTTCTTT
many	15	-	TRBV5-1	TRBJ1-1	CASSLRTELNTEAFF	TGTGCCAGCAGCCTCCGGACAGAGTTGAACACTGAAGCTTTCTTT
many	11	-	TRBV28	TRBJ1-4	CASSSRGKLFF	TGTGCCAGCAGTTCCCGAGGAAAACTGTTTTTT
-	16	-	TRBV7-2	TRBJ2-5	CASSSRGTAGQETQYF	TGTGCCAGCAGCTCGAGGGGAACAGCGGGCCAAGAGACCCAGTACTTC
many	15	TRBD2	TRBV20-1	TRBJ2-5	CSLGLAGVGIKTQYF	TGCAGTCTGGGACTAGCGGGAGTAGGGATAAAGACCCAGTACTTC
many	13	-	TRBV5-1	TRBJ2-7	CASSLNRQYEQYF	TGCGCCAGCAGCTTGAACAGGCAGTACGAGCAGTACTTC
few	15	-	TRBV7-6	TRBJ1-1	CASSLSLLPGTEAFF	TGTGCCAGCAGCTTATCTCTTTTACCGGGCACTGAAGCTTTCTTT
many	15	-	TRBV19	TRBJ1-5	CASTGGLYSNQPQHF	TGTGCCAGCACAGGAGGCCTTTATAGCAATCAGCCCCAGCATTTT
-	17	-	TRBV12-3/TRBV12-4	TRBJ1-5	CASRPSLGPLPNQPQHF	TGTGCCAGCAGACCTAGCTTGGGCCCTCTTCCGAATCAGCCCCAGCATTTT
-	14	-	TRBV9	TRBJ1-5	CASSEGGEDQPQHF	TGTGCCAGCAGCGAAGGAGGGGAGGATCAGCCCCAGCATTTT
few	15	-	TRBV20-1	TRBJ2-7	CSVSPGGGGIYEQYF	TGCAGTGTATCACCCGGCGGAGGGGGCATCTACGAGCAGTACTTC
-	15	-	TRBV24-1	TRBJ2-2	CATAKTTSNTGELFF	TGTGCCACCGCAAAGACTACCTCGAACACCGGGGAGCTGTTTTTT
-	15	-	TRBV7-2	TRBJ1-6	CASSRIGPRNSPLHF	TGTGCCAGCAGCCGTATTGGTCCAAGGAATTCACCCCTCCACTTT
few	15	-	TRBV3-1	TRBJ1-1	CASSLSKQGNTEAFF	TGTGCCAGCAGCCTATCTAAACAGGGGAACACTGAAGCTTTCTTT
-	14	-	TRBV6-5	TRBJ2-5	CASSRGMGRETQYF	TGTGCCAGCAGTCGCGGGATGGGGAGGGAGACCCAGTACTTC
-	17	-	TRBV10-1	TRBJ2-2	CASSESELGRDTGELFF	TGCGCCAGCAGTGAGTCGGAGTTGGGTCGGGACACCGGGGAGCTGTTTTTT
once	14	-	TRBV12-3/TRBV12-4	TRBJ1-5	CAGGLSGGNQPQHF	TGTGCCGGTGGTTTGAGTGGGGGCAATCAGCCCCAGCATTTT
few	15	-	TRBV20-1	TRBJ1-1	CSAQDGGVMNTEAFF	TGCAGTGCTCAGGACGGCGGGGTCATGAACACTGAAGCTTTCTTT
many	14	-	TRBV7-2	TRBJ1-1	CASKRAYLNTEAFF	TGTGCCAGCAAAAGGGCGTACTTGAACACTGAAGCTTTCTTT
few	15	-	TRBV10-3	TRBJ1-2	CAISSQQGSGYGYTF	TGTGCCATCAGTTCCCAACAGGGTAGTGGCTATGGCTACACCTTC
-	13	-	TRBV20-1	TRBJ1-1	CSARVEGQAEAFF	TGCAGTGCTAGGGTTGAGGGGCAGGCTGAAGCTTTCTTT
-	17	TRBD1	TRBV19	TRBJ2-6	CASMVVGQALGANVLTF	TGTGCCAGTATGGTCGTTGGACAGGCCCTTGGGGCCAACGTCCTGACTTTC
many	15	-	TRBV5-1	TRBJ2-7	CASSLEASPPGEQYF	TGCGCCAGCAGCTTGGAGGCTTCCCCCCCGGGCGAGCAGTACTTC